One TCR beta chain is described in this entry. Its antigen is still unknown. After removal of 6 bases from V and 4 bases from J, the junction contained 11 bases not matched to a gene. The CDR3 totals 15 residues. The germline gives CDR1 MDHEN, CDR2 SYDVKM. Use of 60 Vbeta and 13 Jbeta primers characterized the PCR. Clones were read by immunoSEQ multiplex PCR, and TCRdb kept only the in-frame ones, dropping some. This table holds over 150,000 clones, around four fifths found once. This sample was taken from a study of cytomegalovirus exposure and HLA in healthy donors. Looking at the study overall: From HLA-typed donors, an early data release held tens of millions of unique TCRs.

Study-wide findings and caveats: TCR beta chain V- and J-gene trimming was linked, in a later analysis, to a missense variant in DCLRE1C. In a later analysis, compared with equally common non-associated chains, HLA-associated beta chains were more expanded.

This chain links TRBV28 with TRBJ1-1, with TRBD1 matching over 7 bases. Sequences were obtained from PBMCs. This TCR derives from a man between 50 and 59 years old in good health and CMV-seronegative. CDR3 nucleotides: TGTGCCAGCAGGGTCGGACAGGCCGGGGGCACTGAAGCTTTCTTT. Amino acid sequence: CASRVGQAGGTEAFF. The full variable domain, rest sourced from reference TRBV28 and TRBJ1-1, is DVKVTQSSRYLVKRTGEKVFLECVQDMDHENMFWYRQDPGLGLRLIYFSYDVKMKEKGDIPEGYSVSREKKERFSLILESASTNQTSMYLCASRVGQAGGTEAFFGQGTRLTVV.